The TCR beta chain described here comes from a study of beta chain features in type 1 diabetes. Whole-study results and caveats: Significant though moderate, a shortening of TCRB CDR3s appeared in all four CD4+ subsets of Type 1 diabetes patients. Across patients, naive, central memory and Treg TCRB repertoires exhibited apparently greater similarity than was observed across healthy donors.

The CDR3 extends over 16 amino acids. Trimming shortened V by 0 bases and J by 3 bases, and 16 bases separated the two germline ends. In germline, CDR1 is SGHRS, CDR2 YFSETQ. A note on this clone: Antigen unknown.

Expressed TCRB transcripts were sequenced, since all the RNA that had been isolated was reverse transcribed. Generated by immunoSEQ multiplex PCR, the TCRdb table keeps only in-frame clones and is missing some. Of some 350,000 clones in the sample, 9.6% were seen once. The sequenced sample consisted of central memory CD4+ T cells from blood. The sequence came from a young man with type 1 diabetes. The chain recombines TRBV5-1 with TRBJ2-7, with D perhaps matching TRBD1 or TRBD2 (5 bases each). DNA of the CDR3: TGCGCCAGCAGCTTGGGGGACGGGACCGCAAACTACGAGCAGTACTTC. Residues: CASSLGDGTANYEQYF.